The 22 T cell receptor beta chains below were found in one sample sequenced in a study of blood T cell repertoires in COVID-19. The protocol was immunoSEQ multiplex PCR, while the TCRdb copy is restricted to in-frame clones and leaves out a portion. The sample has roughly 190,000 clones; roughly 94% are singletons. Specimen: peripheral blood. These receptors all stem from a man aged 25 to 40 with COVID-19, enrolled during active disease.

This clone was observed a few times. V usage is TRBV5-1 and J usage is TRBJ2-2; 7 bases map to TRBD2. J lost 1 base, V lost 0 bases, and 3 bases had no gene match. Germline CDR1 reads SGHRS; CDR2 reads YFSETQ. This CDR3 is 16 amino acids long. The CDR3 sequence: CASSLGGGENTGELFF. The CDR3 DNA reads TGCGCCAGCAGCTTGGGCGGGGGAGAGAACACCGGGGAGCTGTTTTTT.

The chain carries TRBV19 and TRBJ1-5; TRBD1 agrees at 8 bases. J was trimmed by 0 bases and V by 2 bases; bases with no gene match: 6. The CDR3 consists of 17 residues. Germline V gene lookup returns CDR1 LNHDA and CDR2 SQIVND (reference sequence). Here the CDR3 reads CASSITTGAFSNQPQHF. The DNA of the CDR3 is TGTGCCAGTAGTATAACGACAGGGGCCTTTAGCAATCAGCCCCAGCATTTT.

V usage is TRBV30 and J usage is TRBJ2-3; 9 bases map to TRBD1. Per germline, CDR1 GTSNPN and CDR2 SVGIG (reference sequence). V dropped 1 base and J dropped 6; count of bases not matched to a gene: 8. This CDR3 contains 15 residues. CDR3 sequence (DNA): TGTGCCTGGAGTGAGGGACAGGGAGCAACGGATACGCAGTATTTT. Its protein is CAWSEGQGATDTQYF.

The rearrangement joins TRBV7-9 to TRBJ2-5, with 8 nucleotides matching TRBD2. Per the germline V gene, CDR1 is SEHNR and CDR2 is FQNEAQ (reference sequence). This CDR3 is built from 16 residues. With 1 base clipped from V and 6 bases from J, the junction kept 10 bases outside the gene matches. As DNA, the CDR3 is TGTGCCAGCAGCTTAGGCCCCGGGGGGGACGGAAAGACCCAGTACTTC. Amino acid sequence: CASSLGPGGDGKTQYF.

In its sample, this clone was seen a few times. This chain uses TRBV23-1 with TRBJ2-3; no firm D call. TRBV23-1 has ORF status, its function being uncertain. Trimming cost V 6 bases and J 4 bases, with 8 bases left between them. CDR3 length equals 12 residues. The chain's CDR3 is CASSPPADTQYF. As DNA, the CDR3 is TGCGCCAGCAGCCCCCCGGCAGATACGCAGTATTTT.

V and J are TRBV30 and TRBJ2-5; D is possibly TRBD2 (7 bases). In germline, CDR1 is GTSNPN, CDR2 SVGIG (reference sequence). CDR3 size: 14 residues. The V end was cut by 3 bases, the J end by 7 bases, with 18 bases between. The CDR3 reads CAWRLGGAAGTQYF. In nucleotides, the CDR3 is TGTGCCTGGAGACTTGGGGGGGCGGCGGGGACCCAGTACTTC.

The rearrangement links TRBV4-1 to TRBJ1-6, with D uncertain. Germline lookup yields CDR1 MGHRA and CDR2 YSYEKL. The CDR3 spans 15 residues. V was pared by 1 base and J by 10 bases, with 14 bases between. The CDR3 DNA follows: TGCGCCAGCAGCCAAGCGGCTCTCGGGAGGTCACCCCTCCACTTT. This sequence encodes CASSQAALGRSPLHF.

V and J are TRBV12-5 and TRBJ2-1; D perhaps matches TRBD2 (7 bases). The CDR3 has 18 amino acids. Germline V lookup: CDR1 LGHNT, CDR2 FRNRAP. V was clipped by 1 base and J by 10 bases, with 26 bases between them. This CDR3 is CASGLAQGPGTTPMEQFF. CDR3 sequence (DNA): TGTGCTAGTGGTTTGGCACAGGGTCCCGGGACTACCCCAATGGAGCAGTTCTTC.

This chain connects TRBV27 to TRBJ1-4; TRBD1 is a possible D gene (5 bases). The CDR3 covers 15 residues. The V end lost 2 bases, the J end lost 10 bases, and 17 bases lay between the germline ends. Per germline, CDR1 MNHEY and CDR2 SMNVEV (reference sequence). The DNA for the CDR3 is TGTGCCAGCAGTTTAGGTCTGGGGCGGGGGGGAAAACTGTTTTTT. Amino acids: CASSLGLGRGGKLFF.

The DNA for the CDR3 is TGTGCCAGTAAAAGCGGGCCGGGGAGCCAAGAGACCCAGTACTTC. Its translation: CASKSGPGSQETQYF. This chain links TRBV19 with TRBJ2-5, with TRBD2 as a possible D gene (6 bases). V lost 7 bases, J lost 1 base, and 16 bases lay in between. Germline CDR1 and CDR2: LNHDA and SQIVND (reference sequence). CDR3 length: 15 residues.

The chain uses TRBV4-1 and TRBJ2-2; 12 positions match TRBD2. After removal of 5 bases from V and 1 base from J, the junction contained 2 bases not matched to a gene. The CDR3 covers 16 residues. Per the germline V gene, CDR1 is MGHRA and CDR2 is YSYEKL. The CDR3 spells CASSRTSGMNTGELFF. CDR3 coding DNA: TGCGCCAGCAGCAGGACTAGCGGGATGAACACCGGGGAGCTGTTTTTT.

This chain connects TRBV4-1 to TRBJ2-5, with D perhaps TRBD2 (5 bases). The CDR3 extends over 15 amino acids. V was cut by 5 bases and J by 2 bases, with 15 bases left in between. CDR1 is MGHRA and CDR2 is YSYEKL in the germline V gene. The CDR3 sequence: CASSFGERIQETQYF. As DNA, the CDR3 is TGCGCCAGCAGCTTTGGCGAGCGGATACAAGAGACCCAGTACTTC.

In regard to this clone: Other DNA sequences within the sample encode an identical CDR3. This rearrangement joins TRBV5-1 to TRBJ1-2; 8 bases map to TRBD1. The CDR3 extends over 14 amino acids. V was pared by 0 bases and J by 5 bases, with 3 bases of the junction left unmatched. The germline gives CDR1 SGHRS, CDR2 YFSETQ. The DNA of the CDR3 is TGCGCCAGCAGCTTGGGGGACAGGAATTATGGCTACACCTTC. It translates to CASSLGDRNYGYTF.

The chain links TRBV4-1 to TRBJ1-1, with 9 bases fitting TRBD1. V dropped 1 base and J dropped 4; count of bases not matched to a gene: 13. Germline CDR1 MGHRA, CDR2 YSYEKL. The CDR3 is made up of 18 amino acids. The DNA for the CDR3 is TGCGCCAGCAGCCAAGCGACAGGGGGTCTCGCTAGGAGCACTGAAGCTTTCTTT. Protein: CASSQATGGLARSTEAFF.

The chain uses TRBV19 and TRBJ2-1, with 13 positions matching TRBD2. Trimming cost V 3 bases and J 8 bases; bases outside gene matches: 4. The CDR3 extends over 15 amino acids. Germline CDR1 LNHDA, CDR2 SQIVND (reference sequence). CDR3 nucleotide sequence: TGTGCCAGTAGTATCGGACTAGCGGGGGTAGATGAGCAGTTCTTC. It yields the protein CASSIGLAGVDEQFF. Full variable domain (outside the CDR3, taken from reference TRBV19 and TRBJ2-1): DGGITQSPKYLFRKEGQNVTLSCEQNLNHDAMYWYRQDPGQGLRLIYYSQIVNDFQKGDIAEGYSVSREKKESFPLTVTSAQKNPTAFYLCASSIGLAGVDEQFFGPGTRLTVL.

The V and J genes are TRBV15 and TRBJ2-5, with TRBD2 matching over 7 bases. This CDR3 contains 14 residues. V lost 2 bases and J lost 1; bases outside the gene matches: 1. The germline CDR1 and CDR2 sequences are LNHNV and YYDKDF (reference sequence). CDR3 sequence reads: CATSRLAAQETQYF. For the CDR3, the DNA is TGTGCCACCAGCAGACTAGCGGCCCAAGAGACCCAGTACTTC.

The chain recombines TRBV19 with TRBJ2-5, with 9 bases identical to TRBD1. J gave up 2 bases and V 5 bases, and 6 bases lay outside the gene matches. This CDR3 is built from 15 residues. Germline CDR1 is LNHDA and CDR2 is SQIVND (reference sequence). The CDR3, as DNA: TGTGCCAGTAGTGGTCCGGACAGGGGACAAGAGACCCAGTACTTC. This gives the protein CASSGPDRGQETQYF.

The chain uses TRBV11-2 and TRBJ1-1; D possibly corresponds to TRBD1 (5 bases). Germline-derived CDR1 and CDR2 are SGHAT and FQNNGV. Trimming stripped 2 bases from V and 7 bases from J, with 14 bases between. CDR3 length: 14 amino acids. In DNA, the CDR3 is TGTGCCAGCAGCTTACCCGTGGGGGGGGGTGAAGCTTTCTTT. Amino acid sequence: CASSLPVGGGEAFF.

The chain links TRBV2 to TRBJ2-5, with D unclear. The ends were cut back, 2 bases at V and 0 bases at J, with 7 bases in the middle. From germline, CDR1 is SNHLY and CDR2 FYNNEI. There are 14 residues in the CDR3. CDR3 sequence reads: CASSEMRNQETQYF. CDR3 nucleotide sequence: TGTGCCAGCAGTGAAATGCGGAACCAAGAGACCCAGTACTTC.

The rearrangement links TRBV3-1 (or the pseudogene TRBV3-2) to TRBJ2-7; 9 bases fit TRBD2. Germline lookup yields CDR1 LGHDT and CDR2 YNNKEL (reference sequence). This CDR3 is built from 16 residues. The J segment lost 2 bases and the V segment lost 1 base, leaving 6 bases of the junction unmatched. The CDR3: CASSQVVAGGPYEQYF. The DNA for the CDR3 is TGTGCCAGCAGCCAAGTCGTGGCGGGGGGGCCCTACGAGCAGTACTTC.

The chain carries TRBV5-1 and TRBJ1-4; weak D call: TRBD1 (6 bases). This CDR3 is 17 amino acids long. Germline CDR1 is SGHRS and CDR2 is YFSETQ. The ends were cut back, 5 bases at V and 5 bases at J, with 22 bases in the middle. The CDR3 nucleotides are TGCGCCAGCAGTCTCGGGGGGCGGCTTTCTGGAAATGAAAAACTGTTTTTT. Translated, it gives CASSLGGRLSGNEKLFF.

This chain connects TRBV30 to TRBJ2-7; TRBD2 agrees at 13 bases. There are 14 residues in the CDR3. The germline gives CDR1 GTSNPN, CDR2 SVGIG (reference sequence). Trimming removed 6 bases from V and 6 bases from J; junction bases left unmatched: 8. The CDR3 loop reads CACRTSGGAGEQYF. Written as DNA, the CDR3 is TGTGCCTGTCGCACTAGCGGGGGGGCCGGCGAGCAGTACTTC.